The rows below give T cell receptor beta chains drawn from one sample of a study of T-cell reconstitution after alpha-beta-depleted transplantation in children. TCRdb re-called the PCR reads with MiXCR, one entry per CDR3 protein. The sample carries about 610,000 distinct CDR3 sequences, about 10% recorded once. The sequences come from PBMCs from the stem cell graft donor, collected from the stem cell graft. The receptors derive from a human donor who donated a stem cell graft to a child with acute myeloid leukemia. Each CDR3 is given with its conserved first and last residue. D genes are given only for firm matches. Where a row states a size, it is once, few, many or the class of an expanded clone; other rows omit it.

clone_size,j_call,v_call,d_call,cdr3_nt,cdr3_aa
-,TRBJ1-6,TRBV20-1,-,TGCAGTGCCCCGGACCTAAGCACTATTAATTCACCCCTCCACTTT,CSAPDLSTINSPLHF
many,TRBJ2-1,TRBV5-1,TRBD2,TGCGCCAGCAGCTTGATGGGACTAGCGGCCAATGAGCAGTTCTTC,CASSLMGLAANEQFF
-,TRBJ2-2,TRBV29-1,TRBD2,TGCAGCGTTGCTTCTGGGGGAGGGCGAAACGGGGAGCTGTTTTTT,CSVASGGGRNGELFF
many,TRBJ1-1,TRBV29-1,-,TGCAGCGTTGAAGTTAGGAAAACTGAAGCTTTCTTT,CSVEVRKTEAFF
few,TRBJ2-1,TRBV6-2/TRBV6-3,TRBD2,TGTGCCAGCAGCCTACCCGGGACTAGCGGGCCGAGGGGATTCAATGAGCAGTTCTTC,CASSLPGTSGPRGFNEQFF
-,TRBJ2-7,TRBV7-2,-,TGTGCCAGCAGCCCCCCCAGCCCGGTGGAGCAGTACTTC,CASSPPSPVEQYF
many,TRBJ2-7,TRBV21-1,-,TGTGCCAGCACCGACCTGGGACAGGGGAGTTACGAGCAGTACTTC,CASTDLGQGSYEQYF
-,TRBJ2-7,TRBV12-3/TRBV12-4,-,TGTGCCAGCAGTTTAAGTCCTCGCGAGCAGTACTTC,CASSLSPREQYF
-,TRBJ2-3,TRBV5-1,TRBD2,TGCGCCAGCAGCTCCTATAGCGGGAGTGCAGATACGCAGTATTTT,CASSSYSGSADTQYF
many,TRBJ2-7,TRBV12-3/TRBV12-4,-,TGTGCCAGCAGACCCGGGGGCACGGTGAACTACGAGCAGTACTTC,CASRPGGTVNYEQYF
once,TRBJ2-6,TRBV15,-,TGTGCCACCAGCAGGGCTAGGGCCTCTGGGGCCAACGTCCTGACTTTC,CATSRARASGANVLTF
few,TRBJ2-7,TRBV20-1,-,TGCAGTGCTAGGGGGGTCCCAAACTACGAGCAGTACTTC,CSARGVPNYEQYF
-,TRBJ2-3,TRBV7-2,-,TGTGCCAGCAGCTTAGAGGGGAAAACCACAGATACGCAGTATTTT,CASSLEGKTTDTQYF
few,TRBJ2-1,TRBV29-1,-,TGCAGCGTTGGGAAGAGCTCCTACAATGAGCAGTTCTTC,CSVGKSSYNEQFF
-,TRBJ2-7,TRBV28,-,TGTGCCAGCAGTTTAACGGTTCGTTTCTACGAGCAGTACTTC,CASSLTVRFYEQYF
few,TRBJ1-2,TRBV10-3,-,TGTGCCATCAGTGAAGCGGGACAAAGGTCTTATGGCTACACCTTC,CAISEAGQRSYGYTF
many,TRBJ1-1,TRBV5-6,-,TGTGCCAGCAACCTCAGGGGCACTGAAGCTTTCTTT,CASNLRGTEAFF
-,TRBJ1-2,TRBV7-9,-,TGTGCCAGCAGCCCGACAGGTTTTTATGGCTACACCTTC,CASSPTGFYGYTF
few,TRBJ2-3,TRBV9,TRBD2,TGTGCCAGCAGCGTAGGACCAGCGGGAGGCACAGATACGCAGTATTTT,CASSVGPAGGTDTQYF
few,TRBJ2-4,TRBV6-1,TRBD2,TGTGCCAGCAGTCCGGGGGGGAGAGCCAAAAACATTCAGTACTTC,CASSPGGRAKNIQYF
few,TRBJ2-1,TRBV7-2,-,TGTGCCAGCAGCCCCAGGAGGACCTCCTACAATGAGCAGTTCTTC,CASSPRRTSYNEQFF
many,TRBJ2-1,TRBV5-1,TRBD1,TGCGCCAGCAGCGCTTTCTCCCAGGGGGCCTTCTACAATGAGCAGTTCTTC,CASSAFSQGAFYNEQFF
many,TRBJ1-1,TRBV20-1,-,TGCACCTTGAGGCGGGACACTGAAGCTTTCTTT,CTLRRDTEAFF
many,TRBJ1-1,TRBV12-3/TRBV12-4,-,TGTGCCAGCAGTTTCGGACGAACCCTGAACACTGAAGCTTTCTTT,CASSFGRTLNTEAFF
many,TRBJ2-2,TRBV20-1,-,TGCAGTGCTGGGGGGACCGGGGAGCTGTTTTTT,CSAGGTGELFF
few,TRBJ1-1,TRBV20-1,-,TGCAGTGCTAAACCGGGACATAACATGAACACTGAAGCTTTCTTT,CSAKPGHNMNTEAFF
-,TRBJ2-2,TRBV28,-,TGTGCCAGCAGTCCGGACGGCGGGGAGCTGTTTTTT,CASSPDGGELFF
few,TRBJ1-1,TRBV28,-,TGTGCCAGCAGTGTCCCAGGTGGGGGGGCTTTCTTT,CASSVPGGGAFF
-,TRBJ2-1,TRBV9,TRBD2,TGTGCCAGCAGCGTAGTAAGCGGGAGTTTGAATGAGCAGTTCTTC,CASSVVSGSLNEQFF
-,TRBJ2-7,TRBV20-1,-,TGCAGTGCTAGAGCCATACAGGGAGGCTACGAGCAGTACTTC,CSARAIQGGYEQYF
-,TRBJ2-6,TRBV20-1,-,TGCAGTGCTCGGGTCTCTGGGGCCAACGTCCTGACTTTC,CSARVSGANVLTF
few,TRBJ2-3,TRBV7-3,-,TGTGCCAGCAGCCCTGGGCCCCCGGGAGATACGCAGTATTTT,CASSPGPPGDTQYF
few,TRBJ2-1,TRBV29-1,TRBD2,TGCAGCGTTACTTGGACTAGCGGGTTATACAATGAGCAGTTCTTC,CSVTWTSGLYNEQFF
few,TRBJ2-1,TRBV15,TRBD2,TGTGCCACCAGCAGAGATCTAAGCGGGGGCTACGAGCAGTTCTTC,CATSRDLSGGYEQFF
-,TRBJ2-7,TRBV6-5,-,TGTGCCAGCAGTTACCCGAAGGGCAGGGATATCGAGCAGTACTTC,CASSYPKGRDIEQYF
many,TRBJ2-4,TRBV20-1,TRBD1,TGCAGTGCAACCTCGACAGGGTATAACATTCAGTACTTC,CSATSTGYNIQYF
few,TRBJ2-1,TRBV27,-,TGTGCCAGCAGTTTATTCCCCCCCCGTAGTGCCCCTGAGCAGTTCTTC,CASSLFPPRSAPEQFF
many,TRBJ2-7,TRBV20-1,TRBD2,TGCAGTGCTAGCTATGGACTAGCGGGCGAGCAGTACTTC,CSASYGLAGEQYF
-,TRBJ2-6,TRBV18,TRBD1,TGTGCCAGCTCACCTCCGGGACAGGGTACTGGGGCCAACGTCCTGACTTTC,CASSPPGQGTGANVLTF